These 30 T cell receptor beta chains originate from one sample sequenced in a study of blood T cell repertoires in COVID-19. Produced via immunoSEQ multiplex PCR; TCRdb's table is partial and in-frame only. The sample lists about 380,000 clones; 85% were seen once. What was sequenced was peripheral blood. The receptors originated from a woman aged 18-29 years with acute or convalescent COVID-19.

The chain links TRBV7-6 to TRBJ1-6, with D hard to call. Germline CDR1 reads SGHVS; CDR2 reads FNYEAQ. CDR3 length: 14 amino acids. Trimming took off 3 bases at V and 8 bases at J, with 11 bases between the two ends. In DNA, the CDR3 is TGTGCCAGCAGCTTTATAGGGAGGGATTCACCCCTCCACTTT. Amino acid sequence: CASSFIGRDSPLHF.

CDR3 nucleotides: TGTGCCAGCACGTACCGCGTTCCAAATGAAAAACTGTTTTTT. Translated: CASTYRVPNEKLFF. The chain is built from TRBV27 and TRBJ1-4; D not resolved. CDR1 is MNHEY, CDR2 SMNVEV, per germline (reference sequence). The CDR3 has 14 amino acids. V lost 7 bases to trimming and J lost 5 bases, with 14 bases between them. The full variable domain, in which reference TRBV27 and TRBJ1-4 provide the parts outside the CDR3, is EAQVTQNPRYLITVTGKKLTVTCSQNMNHEYMSWYRQDPGLGLRQIYYSMNVEVTDKGDVPEGYKVSRKEKRNFPLILESPSPNQTSLYFCASTYRVPNEKLFFGSGTQLSVL.

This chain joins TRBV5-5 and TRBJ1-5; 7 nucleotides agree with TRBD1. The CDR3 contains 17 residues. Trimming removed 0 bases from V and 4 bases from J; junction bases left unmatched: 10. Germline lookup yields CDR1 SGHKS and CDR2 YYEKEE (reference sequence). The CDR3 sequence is CASSLGFSGGMNQPQHF. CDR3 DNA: TGTGCCAGCAGCTTGGGGTTTTCAGGGGGGATGAATCAGCCCCAGCATTTT.

CDR3 coding DNA: TGCGCCAGCAGTGTTCGGGGGGCTTGGGGACAGCCCCAGCATTTT. It yields the protein CASSVRGAWGQPQHF. The chain has TRBV10-2 and TRBJ1-5; the D gene is possibly TRBD1 (6 bases). V lost 4 bases, J lost 7 bases, and 17 bases lay in between. Germline V gene lookup returns CDR1 WSHSY and CDR2 SAAADI. The CDR3 is 15 residues long.

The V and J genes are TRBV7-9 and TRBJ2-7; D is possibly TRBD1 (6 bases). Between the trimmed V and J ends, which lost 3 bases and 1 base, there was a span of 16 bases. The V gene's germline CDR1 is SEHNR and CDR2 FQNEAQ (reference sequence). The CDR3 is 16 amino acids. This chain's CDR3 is CASSLSTGFLSYEQYF. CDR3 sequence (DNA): TGTGCCAGCAGCTTGTCCACAGGGTTTTTATCCTACGAGCAGTACTTC.

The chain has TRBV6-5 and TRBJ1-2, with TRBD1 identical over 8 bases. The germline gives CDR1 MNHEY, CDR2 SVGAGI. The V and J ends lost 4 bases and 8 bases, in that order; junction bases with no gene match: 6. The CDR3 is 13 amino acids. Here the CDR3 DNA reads TGTGCCAGCAGTTCGGGACAGGCCCGGGGCTACACCTTC. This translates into CASSSGQARGYTF.

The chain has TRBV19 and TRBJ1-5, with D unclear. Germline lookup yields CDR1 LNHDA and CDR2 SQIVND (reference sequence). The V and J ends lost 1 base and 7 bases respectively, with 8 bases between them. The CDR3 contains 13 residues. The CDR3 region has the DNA TGTGCCAGTAGTATAGTCACGGGGCAGCCCCAGCATTTT. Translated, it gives CASSIVTGQPQHF.

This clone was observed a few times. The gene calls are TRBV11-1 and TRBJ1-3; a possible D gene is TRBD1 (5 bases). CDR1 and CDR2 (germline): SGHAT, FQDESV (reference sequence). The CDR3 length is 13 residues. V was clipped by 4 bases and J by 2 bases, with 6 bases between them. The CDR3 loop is CASSSGTGNTIYF. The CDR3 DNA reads TGTGCCAGCAGCTCAGGGACTGGAAACACCATATATTTT.

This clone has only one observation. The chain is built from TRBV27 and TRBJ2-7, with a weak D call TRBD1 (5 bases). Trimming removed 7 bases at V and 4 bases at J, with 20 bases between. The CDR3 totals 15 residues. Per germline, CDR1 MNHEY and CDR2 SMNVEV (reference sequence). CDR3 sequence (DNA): TGTGCCAGCACCTCACCATTCCAGTCAGGGTACGAGCAGTACTTC. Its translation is CASTSPFQSGYEQYF.

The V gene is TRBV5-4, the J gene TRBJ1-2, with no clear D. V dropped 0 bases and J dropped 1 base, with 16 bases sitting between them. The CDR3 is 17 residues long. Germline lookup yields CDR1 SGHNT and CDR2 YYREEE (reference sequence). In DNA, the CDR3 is TGTGCCAGCAGCTTGGAGGTCAGGCCCCCGAGTAACTATGGCTACACCTTC. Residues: CASSLEVRPPSNYGYTF.

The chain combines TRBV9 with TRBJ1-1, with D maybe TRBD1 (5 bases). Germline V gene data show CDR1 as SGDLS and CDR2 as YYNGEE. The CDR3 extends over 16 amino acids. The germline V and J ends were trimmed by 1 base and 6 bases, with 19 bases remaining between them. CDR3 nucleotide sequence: TGTGCCAGCAGCGTATCTACAGGCCCCCTTGGGGCTGAAGCTTTCTTT. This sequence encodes CASSVSTGPLGAEAFF.

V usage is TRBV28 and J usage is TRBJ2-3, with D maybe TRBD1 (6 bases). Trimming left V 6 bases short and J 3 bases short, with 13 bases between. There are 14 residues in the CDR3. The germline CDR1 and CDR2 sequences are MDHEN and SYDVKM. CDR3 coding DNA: TGTGCCAGCAGCGGGACAAGGACGACAGATACGCAGTATTTT. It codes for CASSGTRTTDTQYF.

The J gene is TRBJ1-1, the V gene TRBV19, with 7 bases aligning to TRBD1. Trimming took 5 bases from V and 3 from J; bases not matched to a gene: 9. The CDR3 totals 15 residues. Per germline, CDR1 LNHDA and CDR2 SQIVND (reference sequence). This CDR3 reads CASSAEGAWDTEAFF. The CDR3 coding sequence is TGTGCCAGTAGTGCCGAGGGGGCGTGGGACACTGAAGCTTTCTTT.

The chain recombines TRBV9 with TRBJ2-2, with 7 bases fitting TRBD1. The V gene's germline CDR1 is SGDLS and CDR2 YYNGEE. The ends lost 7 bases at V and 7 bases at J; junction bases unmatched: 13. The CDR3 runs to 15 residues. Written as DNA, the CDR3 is TGTGCCAGCGGACCTGATAAGGGGGCTCACGGGGAGCTGTTTTTT. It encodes CASGPDKGAHGELFF. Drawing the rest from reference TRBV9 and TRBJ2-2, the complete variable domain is DSGVTQTPKHLITATGQRVTLRCSPRSGDLSVYWYQQSLDQGLQFLIQYYNGEERAKGNILERFSAQQFPDLHSELNLSSLELGDSALYFCASGPDKGAHGELFFGEGSRLTVL.

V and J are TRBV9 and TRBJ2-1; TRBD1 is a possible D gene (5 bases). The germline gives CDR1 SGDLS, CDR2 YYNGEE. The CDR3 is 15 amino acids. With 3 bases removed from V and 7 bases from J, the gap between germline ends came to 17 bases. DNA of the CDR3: TGTGCCAGCAGCGCGCCCCCAGGGTTTGGGAATGAGCAGTTCTTC. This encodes CASSAPPGFGNEQFF.

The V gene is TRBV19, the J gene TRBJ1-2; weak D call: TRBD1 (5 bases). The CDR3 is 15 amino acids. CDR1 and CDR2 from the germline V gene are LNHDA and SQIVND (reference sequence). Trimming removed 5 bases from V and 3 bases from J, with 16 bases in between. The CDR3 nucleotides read TGTGCCAGTAGTTCGGGACCCGGGGGAGACTATGGCTACACCTTC. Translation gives CASSSGPGGDYGYTF.

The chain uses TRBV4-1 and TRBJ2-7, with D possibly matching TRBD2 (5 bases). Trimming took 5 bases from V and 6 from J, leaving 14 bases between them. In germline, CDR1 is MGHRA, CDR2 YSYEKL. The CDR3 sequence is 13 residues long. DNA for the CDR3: TGCGCCAGCAGCTCCGGGATCACTCGCGAGCAGTACTTC. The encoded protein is CASSSGITREQYF.

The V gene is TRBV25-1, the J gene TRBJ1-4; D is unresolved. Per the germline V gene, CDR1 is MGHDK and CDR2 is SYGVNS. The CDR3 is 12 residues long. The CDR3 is CASGRRGEKLFF. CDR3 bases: TGTGCATCCGGCCGGCGGGGTGAAAAACTGTTTTTT.

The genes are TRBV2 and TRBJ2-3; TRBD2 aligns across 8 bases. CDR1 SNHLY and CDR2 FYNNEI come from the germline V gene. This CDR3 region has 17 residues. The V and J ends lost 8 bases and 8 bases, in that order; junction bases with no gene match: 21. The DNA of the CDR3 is TGTGCCAGCGGGAAGCCTCGGACTAGCCCCAAGGCGGGTACGCAGTATTTT. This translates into CASGKPRTSPKAGTQYF. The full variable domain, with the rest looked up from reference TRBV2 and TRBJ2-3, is EPEVTQTPSHQVTQMGQEVILRCVPISNHLYFYWYRQILGQKVEFLVSFYNNEISEKSEIFDDQFSVERPDGSNFTLKIRSTKLEDSAMYFCASGKPRTSPKAGTQYFGPGTRLTVL.

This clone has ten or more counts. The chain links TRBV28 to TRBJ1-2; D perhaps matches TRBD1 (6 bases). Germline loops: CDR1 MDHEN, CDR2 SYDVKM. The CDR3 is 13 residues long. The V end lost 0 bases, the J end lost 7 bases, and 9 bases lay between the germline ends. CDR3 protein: CASSLWGAGGYTF. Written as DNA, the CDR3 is TGTGCCAGCAGTTTATGGGGGGCAGGTGGCTACACCTTC.

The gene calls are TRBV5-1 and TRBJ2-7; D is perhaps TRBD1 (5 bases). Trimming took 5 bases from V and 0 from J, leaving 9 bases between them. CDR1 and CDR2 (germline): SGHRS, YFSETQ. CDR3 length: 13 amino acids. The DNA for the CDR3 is TGCGCCAGCAGTCAGGACATCTCCTACGAGCAGTACTTC. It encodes CASSQDISYEQYF.

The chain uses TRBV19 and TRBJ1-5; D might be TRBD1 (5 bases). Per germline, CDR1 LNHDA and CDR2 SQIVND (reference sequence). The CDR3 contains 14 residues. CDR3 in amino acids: CATTRGTDNQPQHF. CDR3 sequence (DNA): TGTGCTACCACTCGGGGGACGGACAATCAGCCCCAGCATTTT.

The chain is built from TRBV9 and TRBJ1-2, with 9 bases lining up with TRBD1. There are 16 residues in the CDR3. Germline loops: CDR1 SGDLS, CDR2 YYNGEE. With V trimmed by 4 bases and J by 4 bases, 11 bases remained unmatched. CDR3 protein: CASSPPGTGSGYGYTF. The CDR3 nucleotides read TGTGCCAGCAGCCCCCCCGGGACAGGGTCGGGCTATGGCTACACCTTC.

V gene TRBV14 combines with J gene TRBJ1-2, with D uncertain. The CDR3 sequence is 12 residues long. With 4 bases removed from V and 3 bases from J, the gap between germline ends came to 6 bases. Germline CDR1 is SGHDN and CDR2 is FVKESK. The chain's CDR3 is CASSRVHYGYTF. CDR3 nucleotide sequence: TGTGCCAGCAGCCGAGTCCACTATGGCTACACCTTC.

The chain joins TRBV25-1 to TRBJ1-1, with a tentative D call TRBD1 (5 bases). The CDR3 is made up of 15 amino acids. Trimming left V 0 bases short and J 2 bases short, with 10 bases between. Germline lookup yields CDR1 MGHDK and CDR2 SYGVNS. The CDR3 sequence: CASSEYQGINTEAFF. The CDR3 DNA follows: TGTGCCAGCAGTGAATACCAGGGAATCAACACTGAAGCTTTCTTT.

CDR3 loop: CASSSDSSNTEAFF. In DNA, the CDR3 is TGCGCCAGCAGCTCAGACAGCTCGAACACTGAAGCTTTCTTT. The chain has TRBV5-1 and TRBJ1-1; D may be TRBD1 (5 bases). V was pared by 3 bases and J by 1 base, with 10 bases between. Germline assignment: CDR1 SGHRS and CDR2 YFSETQ. This CDR3 has 14 amino acids. Full variable domain (rest looked up from reference TRBV5-1 and TRBJ1-1): KAGVTQTPRYLIKTRGQQVTLSCSPISGHRSVSWYQQTPGQGLQFLFEYFSETQRNKGNFPGRFSGRQFSNSRSEMNVSTLELGDSALYLCASSSDSSNTEAFFGQGTRLTVV.

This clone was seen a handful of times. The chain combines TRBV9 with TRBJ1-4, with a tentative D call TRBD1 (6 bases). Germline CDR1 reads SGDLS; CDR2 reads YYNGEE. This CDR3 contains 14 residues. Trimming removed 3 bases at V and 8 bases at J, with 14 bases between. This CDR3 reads CASSGRDTREKLFF. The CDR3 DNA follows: TGTGCCAGCAGCGGCCGGGACACGAGAGAAAAACTGTTTTTT.

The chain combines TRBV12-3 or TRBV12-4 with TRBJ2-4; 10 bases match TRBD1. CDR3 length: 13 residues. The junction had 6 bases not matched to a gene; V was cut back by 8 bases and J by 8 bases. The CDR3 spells CASDAGTGDIQYF. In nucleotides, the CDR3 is TGTGCCAGCGATGCCGGGACAGGGGACATTCAGTACTTC.

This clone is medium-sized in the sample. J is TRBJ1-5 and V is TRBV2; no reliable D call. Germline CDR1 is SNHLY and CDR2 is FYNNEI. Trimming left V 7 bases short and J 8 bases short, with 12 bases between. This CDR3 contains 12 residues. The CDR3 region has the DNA TGTGCCAGCAAACTCAATGAGGAGCCCCAGCATTTT. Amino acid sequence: CASKLNEEPQHF.

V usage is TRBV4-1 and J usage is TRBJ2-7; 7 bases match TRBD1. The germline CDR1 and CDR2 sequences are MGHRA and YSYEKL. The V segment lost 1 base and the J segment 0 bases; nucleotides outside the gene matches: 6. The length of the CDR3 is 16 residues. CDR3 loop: CASSQGTGGGSYEQYF. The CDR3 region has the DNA TGCGCCAGCAGCCAAGGGACAGGTGGGGGCTCCTACGAGCAGTACTTC.